The entry that follows covers one T cell receptor beta chain sequence. The data belong to a study of breast tumors, draining lymph nodes, adjacent tissues. Breast cancer patients provided tissue from their axillary draining lymph nodes. Via MiXCR, TCRdb re-called the multiplex PCR reads, giving one row per CDR3 protein. The table has approximately 130,000 distinct CDR3 sequences, about 20% seen once; the top ten hold 2.2%. The material sequenced was axillary lymph node tissue. The origin of this receptor is a female donor with breast cancer. Some clones in this sample may be carry-over from other donors' samples.

As DNA, the CDR3 is TGTGCCAGCAGCCGCGGGGCTCTAGCGGGAGCCCGGCAAGAGACCCAGTACTTC. This translates into CASSRGALAGARQETQYF. This chain uses TRBV6-2 or TRBV6-3 with TRBJ2-5, with 10 bases matching TRBD2. The germline V gene has CDR1 MNHEY and CDR2 SVGEGT. This CDR3 spans 18 amino acids. V shed 6 bases and J 2 bases; nucleotides not matched to a gene: 15.